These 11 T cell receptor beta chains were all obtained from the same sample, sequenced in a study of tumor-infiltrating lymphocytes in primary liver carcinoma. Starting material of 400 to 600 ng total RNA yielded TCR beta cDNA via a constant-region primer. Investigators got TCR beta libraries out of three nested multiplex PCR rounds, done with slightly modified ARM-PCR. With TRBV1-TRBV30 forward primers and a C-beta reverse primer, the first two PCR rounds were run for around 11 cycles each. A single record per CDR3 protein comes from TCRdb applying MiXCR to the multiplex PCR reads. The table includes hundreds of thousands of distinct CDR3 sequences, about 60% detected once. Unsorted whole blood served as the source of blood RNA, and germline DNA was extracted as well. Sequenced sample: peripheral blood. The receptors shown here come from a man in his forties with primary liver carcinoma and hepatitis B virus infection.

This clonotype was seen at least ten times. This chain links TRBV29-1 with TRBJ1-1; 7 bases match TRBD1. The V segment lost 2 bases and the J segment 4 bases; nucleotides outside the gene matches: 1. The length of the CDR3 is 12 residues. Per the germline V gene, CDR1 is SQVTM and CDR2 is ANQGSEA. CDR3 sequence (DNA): TGCAGCGTTGAAAAGGGGGCCACTGAAGCTTTCTTT. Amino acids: CSVEKGATEAFF.

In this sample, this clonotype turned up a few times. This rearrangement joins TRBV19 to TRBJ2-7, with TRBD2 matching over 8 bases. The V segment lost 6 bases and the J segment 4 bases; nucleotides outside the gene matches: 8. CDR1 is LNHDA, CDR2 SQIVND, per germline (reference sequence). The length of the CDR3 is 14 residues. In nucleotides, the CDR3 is TGTGCCAGTAGGGCTAGCGGGCAAGGGTACGAGCAGTACTTC. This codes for CASRASGQGYEQYF.

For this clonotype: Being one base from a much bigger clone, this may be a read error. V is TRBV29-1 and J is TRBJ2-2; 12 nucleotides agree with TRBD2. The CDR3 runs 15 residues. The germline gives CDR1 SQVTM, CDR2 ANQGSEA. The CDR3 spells CSVGGLAGYPGDLFF. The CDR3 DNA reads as TGCAGCGTTGGTGGACTAGCGGGATATCCCGGGGATCTGTTTTTT.

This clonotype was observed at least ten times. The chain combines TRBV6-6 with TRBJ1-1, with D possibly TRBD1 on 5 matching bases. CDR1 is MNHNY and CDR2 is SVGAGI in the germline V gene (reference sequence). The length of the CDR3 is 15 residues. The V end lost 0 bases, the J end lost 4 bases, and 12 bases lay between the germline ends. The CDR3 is CASSYSGGGVTEAFF. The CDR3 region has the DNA TGTGCCAGCAGTTACTCGGGGGGGGGAGTCACTGAAGCTTTCTTT.

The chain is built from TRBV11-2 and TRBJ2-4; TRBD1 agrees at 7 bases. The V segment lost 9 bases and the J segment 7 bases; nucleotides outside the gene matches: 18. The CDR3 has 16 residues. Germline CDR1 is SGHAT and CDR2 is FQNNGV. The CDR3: CASSPIGGRAANIQYF. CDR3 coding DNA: TGTGCCAGTAGCCCGATAGGGGGCAGGGCGGCGAACATTCAGTACTTC.

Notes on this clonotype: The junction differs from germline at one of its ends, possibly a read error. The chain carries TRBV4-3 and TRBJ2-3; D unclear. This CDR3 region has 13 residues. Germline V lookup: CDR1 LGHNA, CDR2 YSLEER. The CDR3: CANSQEARNTQFF. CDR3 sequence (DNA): TGCGCCAACAGCCAAGAGGCGCGTAATACGCAGTTTTTT.

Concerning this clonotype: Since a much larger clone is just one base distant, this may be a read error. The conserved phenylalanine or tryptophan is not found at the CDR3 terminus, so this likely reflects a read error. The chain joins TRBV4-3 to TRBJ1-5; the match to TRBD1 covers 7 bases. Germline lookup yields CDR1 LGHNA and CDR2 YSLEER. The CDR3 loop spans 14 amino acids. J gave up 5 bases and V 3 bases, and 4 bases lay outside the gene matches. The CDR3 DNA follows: TGCGCCAGCAGCCAGGAGGGGGCAGATCAGCCCCAGCATCTT. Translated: CASSQEGADQPQHL.

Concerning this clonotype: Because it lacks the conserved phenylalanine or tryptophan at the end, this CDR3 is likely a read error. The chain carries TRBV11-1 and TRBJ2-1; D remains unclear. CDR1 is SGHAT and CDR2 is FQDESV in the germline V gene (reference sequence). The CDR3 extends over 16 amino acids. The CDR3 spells CVSSPIAGAYYNEQFL. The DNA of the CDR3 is TGTGTCAGCAGCCCCATAGCTGGAGCGTATTACAATGAGCAGTTCCTC.

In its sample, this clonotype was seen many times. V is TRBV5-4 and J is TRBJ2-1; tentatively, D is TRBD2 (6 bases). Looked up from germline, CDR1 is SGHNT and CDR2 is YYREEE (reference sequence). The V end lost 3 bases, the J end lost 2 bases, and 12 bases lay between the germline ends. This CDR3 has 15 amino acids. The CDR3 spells CASSSQIAAYNEQFF. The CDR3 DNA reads TGTGCCAGCAGCTCCCAAATAGCGGCCTACAATGAGCAGTTCTTC. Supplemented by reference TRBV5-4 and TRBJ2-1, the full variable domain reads ETGVTQSPTHLIKTRGQQVTLRCSSQSGHNTVSWYQQALGQGPQFIFQYYREEENGRGNFPPRFSGLQFPNYSSELNVNALELDDSALYLCASSSQIAAYNEQFFGPGTRLTVL.

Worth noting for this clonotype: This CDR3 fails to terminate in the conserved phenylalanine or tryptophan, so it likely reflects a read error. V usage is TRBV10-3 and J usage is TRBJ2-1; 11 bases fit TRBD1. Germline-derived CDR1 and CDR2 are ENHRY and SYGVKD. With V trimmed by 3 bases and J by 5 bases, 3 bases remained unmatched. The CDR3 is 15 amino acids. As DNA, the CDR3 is TGTGCCATCAGTGAAGGACAGGGGGCTAACAATGAGCAGTTCCTC. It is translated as CAISEGQGANNEQFL.

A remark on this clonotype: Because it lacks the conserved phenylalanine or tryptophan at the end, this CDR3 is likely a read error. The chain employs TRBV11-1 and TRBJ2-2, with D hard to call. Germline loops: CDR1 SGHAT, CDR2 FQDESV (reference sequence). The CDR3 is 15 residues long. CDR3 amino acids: CASSGRPSSTRELFY. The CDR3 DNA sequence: TGTGCCAGCAGCGGGCGTCCATCGAGCACCAGGGAGCTGTTTTAT.